The TCR beta chain under discussion was sequenced for a study of blood T cell repertoires in COVID-19. At the level of the study: T cells, B-cell-depleted T cells, or PBMCs supplied cDNA or gDNA.

The CDR3 contains 12 residues. Germline assignment: CDR1 SGHTA and CDR2 FQGTGA. The ends were cut back, 5 bases at V and 9 bases at J, with 11 bases in the middle. Per the study methods: Researchers report that nucleated cell counts were estimated from reference gene primer amplification. Here immunoSEQ multiplex PCR was the method, and the copy in TCRdb shows in-frame clones only, minus some. V and J calls and clone size are those listed in that table; D and trimming were worked out from the DNA. The sample comprises 30,000 to 35,000 clones, over 90% of which are singletons, and about 5% rests with the top ten.

Sequencing was performed on peripheral blood. V gene TRBV7-3 combines with J gene TRBJ2-1, with D maybe TRBD2 (5 bases). The TCR comes from a human donor in a cohort sampled during active COVID-19. The CDR3 DNA reads as TGTGCCAGCAGCAAGGACGAGGGTGAGCAGTTCTTC. Its protein is CASSKDEGEQFF.